This T cell receptor (beta chain) was identified in a study of response to subunit inactivated influenza vaccine. This CDR3 is 16 amino acids long. V lost 7 bases, J lost 6 bases, and 17 bases stayed unmatched. Germline V gene data show CDR1 as SQVTM and CDR2 as ANQGSEA. Findings and limits, study-wide: Only a handful of new T cells, the authors suggested, are recruited with each seasonal influenza vaccination.

TCRdb fed the RT-PCR reads into MiXCR, producing one record per CDR3 protein. The data hold fewer than 700,000 distinct CDR3 sequences, with over 10% observed a single time. Comment on this clonotype: Its specificity is not known.

This rearrangement joins TRBV29-1 to TRBJ2-1; TRBD2 agrees at 8 bases. This sequence was found in a man between 45 and 60 years old who received an inactivated influenza vaccine. The sample was PBMCs from blood, taken about 6 weeks after vaccination. The CDR3 protein is CSGWGTQGAGVNEQFF. CDR3 sequence (DNA): TGCAGCGGTTGGGGGACCCAGGGAGCGGGAGTCAATGAGCAGTTCTTC.